A selection of T cell receptor beta chains follows, all from one sample in a study of T cell changes during pregnancy in multiple sclerosis. Data came from immunoSEQ multiplex PCR; TCRdb stores just in-frame clones and leaves some out. The data contain 55,000 to 80,000 clones, about 94% of them seen just once; the ten biggest clones take up more than 0.45%. The source material was peripheral blood, sampled in the third trimester of pregnancy. Receptors originate from a female donor with multiple sclerosis, enrolled in a pregnancy study. CDR3s include the opening cysteine and the closing phenylalanine or tryptophan. The D gene is left open where the match is weak. Only part of the rows carry a size: once, few, many, or a class if the clone is expanded.

TGTGCCAGCAGTGACCGCGGGGCTAGCACAGATACGCAGTATTTT	CASSDRGASTDTQYF	-	TRBJ2-3	-	TRBV6-4
TGTGCCAGCAGTTACTCGTCTAAGGGGGCGGGCGAGCAGTACTTC	CASSYSSKGAGEQYF	TRBD1	TRBJ2-7	-	TRBV6-6
TGTGCCAGCATGGGACAGGGGGCCCAATACACTGAAGCTTTCTTT	CASMGQGAQYTEAFF	TRBD1	TRBJ1-1	-	TRBV5-5
TGTGCCAGCAGCGTAGGAGGGACAAGGATCTCTGGAAACACCATATATTTT	CASSVGGTRISGNTIYF	-	TRBJ1-3	-	TRBV9
TGTGCCAGCAGCTCGACAGGGGCCCAAGAGACCCAGTACTTC	CASSSTGAQETQYF	TRBD1	TRBJ2-5	-	TRBV11-2
TGTGCCAGCAGCGGGCGGGGCCGGGTAGATACGCAGTATTTT	CASSGRGRVDTQYF	-	TRBJ2-3	-	TRBV9
TGTGCCAGCAGCGACTTCCAGGGGGCAAAGTTTTATGGCTACACCTTC	CASSDFQGAKFYGYTF	TRBD1	TRBJ1-2	-	TRBV9
TGTGCCACCAGCCGGACTAGCGGGGGTCCATTGGACGATGAGCAGTTCTTC	CATSRTSGGPLDDEQFF	TRBD2	TRBJ2-1	once	TRBV15
TGTGCCAGCAGCTTAGGTACAGGGGAACTCTCTGGGGCCAACGTCCTGACTTTC	CASSLGTGELSGANVLTF	TRBD1	TRBJ2-6	once	TRBV7-9
TGTGCCAGCAGCTTAGCTATAGGGGCGAACACTGAAGCTTTCTTT	CASSLAIGANTEAFF	-	TRBJ1-1	once	TRBV7-2
TGTGCCAGCAGCTTATTACAGGTTTCGGGCACTGAAGCTTTCTTT	CASSLLQVSGTEAFF	-	TRBJ1-1	once	TRBV7-3
TGTGCCAGCTCACCAACTAGCGGGGGCCCCAGCTCCTACGAGCAGTACTTC	CASSPTSGGPSSYEQYF	TRBD2	TRBJ2-7	-	TRBV18
TGTGCCAGCAGTTACGGAGGGAACACTGAAGCTTTCTTT	CASSYGGNTEAFF	-	TRBJ1-1	-	TRBV6-5
TGCGCCAGCTTTCAGGGGGCGCTTGAGGAGACCCAGTACTTC	CASFQGALEETQYF	TRBD1	TRBJ2-5	-	TRBV5-1
TGTGCCAGCAGCTCGGCCCGGACTAGCGGGGGGACCGTTGGGACCCAGTACTTC	CASSSARTSGGTVGTQYF	TRBD2	TRBJ2-5	once	TRBV7-2
TGCGCCAGCAGCCAAGGGGCTATGCTGACAGGGGTGGTGAACACTGAAGCTTTCTTT	CASSQGAMLTGVVNTEAFF	TRBD1	TRBJ1-1	-	TRBV4-3
TGTGCCAGCAGCCCGGACAGGGTAGGCGAGCAGTACTTC	CASSPDRVGEQYF	TRBD1	TRBJ2-7	-	TRBV7-3
TGTGCCAGCAAACAAACAGGGGGCGCGAGCTATGGCTACACCTTC	CASKQTGGASYGYTF	TRBD1	TRBJ1-2	many	TRBV6-1
TGTGCCAGAAGCTTGGGCGGGGGGGGGATCTCCTACAATGAGCAGTTCTTC	CARSLGGGGISYNEQFF	TRBD2	TRBJ2-1	-	TRBV5-3
TGTGCCAGCAGCTTGTACAGGGGAGCCTCTAGCACAGATACGCAGTATTTT	CASSLYRGASSTDTQYF	TRBD1	TRBJ2-3	once	TRBV5-6
TGTGCCAGCAGCAAGGACTCTTACGAGCAGTACTTC	CASSKDSYEQYF	-	TRBJ2-7	once	TRBV4-2
TGTGCCAGCAGCTTAGCCGCAGGTCTTAGCAATCAGCCCCAGCATTTT	CASSLAAGLSNQPQHF	-	TRBJ1-5	once	TRBV7-2
TGTGCCACCAGCATTACAGGGGGAAGCTATGGCTACACCTTC	CATSITGGSYGYTF	TRBD1	TRBJ1-2	-	TRBV15
TGTGCCAGCAGTGACCTCAGGAGGGATCAGCCCCAGCATTTT	CASSDLRRDQPQHF	-	TRBJ1-5	-	TRBV6-1
TGTGCCAGCAGTTACGGCTCCCACTATGGCTACACCTTC	CASSYGSHYGYTF	-	TRBJ1-2	-	TRBV6-5
TGTGCCAGCAGTTCAGGACAGGGGGAGGGTCCCCAGCATTTT	CASSSGQGEGPQHF	TRBD1	TRBJ1-5	many	TRBV27
TGTGCCAGCAGCTTACCCGGACAGGGGGTTTTAGTGGAGGCTTTCTTT	CASSLPGQGVLVEAFF	TRBD1	TRBJ1-1	-	TRBV5-4
TGTGCCACCAGCAGAGGGGAGGACAGGGGCTATGGCTACACCTTC	CATSRGEDRGYGYTF	TRBD1	TRBJ1-2	-	TRBV15
TGTGCCAGCAGCTTTCCGGGTGGAGGAAACACCATATATTTT	CASSFPGGGNTIYF	-	TRBJ1-3	-	TRBV7-2
TGTGCCAGCAGCGGACAGGGAGGGCCCTACGAGCAGTACTTC	CASSGQGGPYEQYF	-	TRBJ2-7	once	TRBV2
TGTGCCAGTAGTATTACTAGCGGAACCTACGAGCAGTACTTC	CASSITSGTYEQYF	TRBD2	TRBJ2-7	-	TRBV19
TGTGCCAGCAGTTTTTCCCCACAGGGGCAGCCCCAGCATTTT	CASSFSPQGQPQHF	TRBD1	TRBJ1-5	once	TRBV6-5
TGTGCCAGCAGCTTGGAGGGAGGTGTAGGGTTGTACACTGAAGCTTTCTTT	CASSLEGGVGLYTEAFF	-	TRBJ1-1	-	TRBV5-4
TGTGCCAGCAGCTTAGGGACAGGGAATTATGGCTACACCTTC	CASSLGTGNYGYTF	TRBD1	TRBJ1-2	-	TRBV11-2
TGTGCCAGCAGCTTCAGCGGACAGGGGATGGGTGGCTACACCTTC	CASSFSGQGMGGYTF	TRBD1	TRBJ1-2	once	TRBV5-4
TGTGCCAGCAGCATACTCTCAGGGAACACTGAAGCTTTCTTT	CASSILSGNTEAFF	-	TRBJ1-1	-	TRBV6-6
TGTGCCAGCAGCTTCCCCAAGGCAGGTACGAACACTGAAGCTTTCTTT	CASSFPKAGTNTEAFF	-	TRBJ1-1	-	TRBV5-4
TGTGCCAGCAAGAACCGGGACAGCTACGAGCAGTACTTC	CASKNRDSYEQYF	TRBD1	TRBJ2-7	-	TRBV6-1
TGTGCCAGCAGCGCTTCCGGTGGTTTT	CASSASGGF	-	TRBJ1-1	-	TRBV9
TGCGCCAGCAGCCAAGACGGAGGGAACTACGAGCAGTACTTC	CASSQDGGNYEQYF	-	TRBJ2-7	-	TRBV4-3
TGTGCCAGTGGTATCAGGGGTAGTGGTCAAGAGACCCAGTACTTC	CASGIRGSGQETQYF	-	TRBJ2-5	once	TRBV19
TGTGCCAGCAGCGTAGGGGTCTCGGGGGGTGAATACTACACTGAAGCTTTCTTT	CASSVGVSGGEYYTEAFF	-	TRBJ1-1	-	TRBV9
TGCAGCGTTGGCCCCCCGGAGGGACTTTCTAAAGAGCAGTACTTC	CSVGPPEGLSKEQYF	-	TRBJ2-7	-	TRBV29-1
TGTGCCAGCAGCTTGGCAGGGGATTATTCAACTTTT	CASSLAGDYSTF	-	TRBJ1-4	-	TRBV5-4
TGTGCCAGCAGCTTCGGGGTATACGAGCAGTACTTC	CASSFGVYEQYF	-	TRBJ2-7	-	TRBV11-2
TGTGCCAGCGATCCCCTGTGGGGCAGTAACAATGAGCAGTTCTTC	CASDPLWGSNNEQFF	-	TRBJ2-1	-	TRBV2
TGTGCCAGCAGCGTAGGTACAGGGGCCCTCACAGATACGCAGTATTTT	CASSVGTGALTDTQYF	TRBD1	TRBJ2-3	-	TRBV9
TGTGCCAGCAGCTTAAGTGGGGGGGCGAATGAGCAGTTCTTC	CASSLSGGANEQFF	-	TRBJ2-1	-	TRBV11-1
TGCGCCAGCAGCCAATCACTAGCGGGGGGCTACAATGAGCAGTTCTTC	CASSQSLAGGYNEQFF	TRBD2	TRBJ2-1	few	TRBV4-1
TGTGCCAGCAGTGAATCTTCGTCCAGGGCTGGAAACACCATATATTTT	CASSESSSRAGNTIYF	-	TRBJ1-3	-	TRBV6-1
TGTGCCAGCTCCCCGGGCCGGGGGGGAGGAGATACGCAGTATTTT	CASSPGRGGGDTQYF	TRBD2	TRBJ2-3	-	TRBV18
TGTGCCACCAGCAGACCTCTCACAGGTCGTCTGTTTTTT	CATSRPLTGRLFF	-	TRBJ1-4	-	TRBV15
TGTGCCAGCAGTGAAACCCTGGGAAGGTCGCACCCCCTCCCCTTCGGGGGCAATGAGCAGTTCTTC	CASSETLGRSHPLPFGGNEQFF	-	TRBJ2-1	-	TRBV6-1
TGCGCCAGCAGTCAACCACCTCGGGACAGGGGTGGCTACACCTTC	CASSQPPRDRGGYTF	TRBD1	TRBJ1-2	-	TRBV23-1